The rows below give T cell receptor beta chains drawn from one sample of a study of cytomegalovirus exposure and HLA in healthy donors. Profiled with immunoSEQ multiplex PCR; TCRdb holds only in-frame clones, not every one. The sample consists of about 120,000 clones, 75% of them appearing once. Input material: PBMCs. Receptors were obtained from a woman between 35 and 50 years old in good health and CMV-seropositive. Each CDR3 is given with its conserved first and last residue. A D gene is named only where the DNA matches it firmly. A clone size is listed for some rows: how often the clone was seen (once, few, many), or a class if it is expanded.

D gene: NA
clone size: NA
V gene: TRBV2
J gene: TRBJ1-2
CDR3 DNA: TGTGCCGGGAAGAGGGAAAATGGCTACACCTTC
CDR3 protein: CAGKRENGYTF

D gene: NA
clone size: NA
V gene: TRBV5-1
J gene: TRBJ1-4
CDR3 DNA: TGCGCCAGCAGCCTTACCGGGGGGCGGGGTGAAAAACTGTTTTTT
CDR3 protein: CASSLTGGRGEKLFF

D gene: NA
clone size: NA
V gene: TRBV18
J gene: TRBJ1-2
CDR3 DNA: TGTGCCAGCTCACTACAGGATAACTATGGCTACACCTTC
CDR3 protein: CASSLQDNYGYTF

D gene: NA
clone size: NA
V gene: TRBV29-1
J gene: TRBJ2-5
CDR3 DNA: TGCAGCGTCTATATGTGGCAAGAGACCCAGTACTTC
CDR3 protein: CSVYMWQETQYF

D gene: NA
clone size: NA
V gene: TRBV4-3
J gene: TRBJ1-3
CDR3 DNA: TGCGCCAGCAGCCAAGATTTAGGAAACACCATATATTTT
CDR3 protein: CASSQDLGNTIYF

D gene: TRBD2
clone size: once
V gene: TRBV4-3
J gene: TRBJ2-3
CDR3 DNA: TGCGCCAGCAGCCAAGATGGAGCGGGAGGGCCCGATACGCAGTATTTT
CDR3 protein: CASSQDGAGGPDTQYF

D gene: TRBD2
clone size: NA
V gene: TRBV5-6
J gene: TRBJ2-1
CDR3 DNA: TGTGCCAGCAGCTTGGAGACTAGCGGGAGCGATGAGCAGTTCTTC
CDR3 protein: CASSLETSGSDEQFF

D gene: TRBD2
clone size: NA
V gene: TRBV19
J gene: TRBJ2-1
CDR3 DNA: TGTGCCAGTAGTCCCCCCCGACTAGCGGGTTACAATGAGCAGTTCTTC
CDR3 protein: CASSPPRLAGYNEQFF

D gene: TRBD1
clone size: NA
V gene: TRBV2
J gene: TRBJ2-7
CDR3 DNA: TGTGCCAGCAACATCCCTGGACAGGGGAGCGAGCAGTACTTC
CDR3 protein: CASNIPGQGSEQYF

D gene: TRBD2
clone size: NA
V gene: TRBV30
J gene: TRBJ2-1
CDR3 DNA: TGTGCCTGGTCAGGGACTGCGGGGGGTGAGCAGTTCTTC
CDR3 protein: CAWSGTAGGEQFF

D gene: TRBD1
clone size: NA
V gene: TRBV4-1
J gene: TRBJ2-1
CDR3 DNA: TGCGCCAGCAGCCAAGCGGCAGGGGGCAAGTTCTTC
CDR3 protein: CASSQAAGGKFF

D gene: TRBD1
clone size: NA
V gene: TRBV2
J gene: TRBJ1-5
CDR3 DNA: TGTGCCAGCAGGGAACAGGGGGCCGGCAATCAGCCCCAGCATTTT
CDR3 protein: CASREQGAGNQPQHF

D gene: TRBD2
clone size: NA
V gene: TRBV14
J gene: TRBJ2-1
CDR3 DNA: TGTGCCAGCAGCCTAGCGGGGATAGGCCTATGGCAGTTCTTC
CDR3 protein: CASSLAGIGLWQFF

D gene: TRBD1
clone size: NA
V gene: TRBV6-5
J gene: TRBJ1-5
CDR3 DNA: TGTGCCAGCAGTTACGACAGGGCCCACAATCAGCCCCAGCATTTT
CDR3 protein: CASSYDRAHNQPQHF

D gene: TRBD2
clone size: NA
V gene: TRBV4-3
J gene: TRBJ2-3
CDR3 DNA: TGCGCCAGCAGCCATCCCGGGACTAGGGGCGCAGATACGCAGTATTTT
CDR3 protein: CASSHPGTRGADTQYF

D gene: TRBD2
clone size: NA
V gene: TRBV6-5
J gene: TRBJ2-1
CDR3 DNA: TGTGCCAGCAGTTACGCGGGGGTGAATGAGCAGTTCTTC
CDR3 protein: CASSYAGVNEQFF

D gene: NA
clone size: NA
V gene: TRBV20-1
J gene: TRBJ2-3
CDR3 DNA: TGCAGTGCTAATCTAGCGGATACGCAGTATTTT
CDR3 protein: CSANLADTQYF

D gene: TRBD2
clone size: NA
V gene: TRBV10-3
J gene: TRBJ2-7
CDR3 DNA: TGTGCCATCAGTGATGAGGGAGCGGGAGTCTTTCGCGAGCAGTACTTC
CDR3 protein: CAISDEGAGVFREQYF

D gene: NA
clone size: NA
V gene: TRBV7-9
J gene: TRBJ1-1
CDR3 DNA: TGTGCCAGCAGCTCGTCGGGACTCGAAGCTTTCTTT
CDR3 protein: CASSSSGLEAFF

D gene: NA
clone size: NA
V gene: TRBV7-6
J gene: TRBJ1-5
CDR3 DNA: TGTGCCAGCAGCTTAATCGTTGGGAGTCAGCCCCAGCATTTT
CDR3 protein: CASSLIVGSQPQHF

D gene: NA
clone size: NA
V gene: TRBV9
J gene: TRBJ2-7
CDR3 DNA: TGTGCCAGCAGCGTAGGGGGGGTTTCTAACGAGCAGTACTTC
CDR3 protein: CASSVGGVSNEQYF

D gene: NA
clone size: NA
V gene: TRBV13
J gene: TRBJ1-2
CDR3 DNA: TGTGCCAGCAGGGCCGCCCCCAGGGGTCATGGCTACACCTTC
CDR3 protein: CASRAAPRGHGYTF

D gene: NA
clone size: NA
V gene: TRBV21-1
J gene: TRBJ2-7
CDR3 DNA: TGTGCCAGCAGCCCGCCGACGAGGGGGATCTCCTACGAGCAGTACTTC
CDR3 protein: CASSPPTRGISYEQYF

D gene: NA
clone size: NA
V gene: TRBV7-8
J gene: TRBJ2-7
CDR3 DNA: TGTGCCAGCAGCTTAGGACTAGACAGTAACGAGCAGTACTTC
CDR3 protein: CASSLGLDSNEQYF

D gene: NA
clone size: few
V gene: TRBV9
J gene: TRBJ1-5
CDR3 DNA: TGTGCCAGCAGTGATGGAGATAATCAGCCCCAGCATTTT
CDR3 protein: CASSDGDNQPQHF

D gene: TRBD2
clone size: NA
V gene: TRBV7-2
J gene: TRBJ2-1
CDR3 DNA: TGTGCCAGCAGCTTAGATCGCCTAGCGGGGAATGAGCAGTTCTTC
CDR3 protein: CASSLDRLAGNEQFF

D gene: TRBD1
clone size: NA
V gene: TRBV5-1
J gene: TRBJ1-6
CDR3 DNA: TGCGCCAGCAGCTTGGAGACAGGGTGGTATTCACCCCTCCACTTT
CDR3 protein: CASSLETGWYSPLHF

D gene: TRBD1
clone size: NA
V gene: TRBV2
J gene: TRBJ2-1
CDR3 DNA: TGTGCCAGCAGGGGGGACAGCTACAATGAGCAGTTCTTC
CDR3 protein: CASRGDSYNEQFF

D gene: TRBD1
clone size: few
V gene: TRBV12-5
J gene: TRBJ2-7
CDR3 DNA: TGTGCTAGTGGTTTGGGGACAGGGTTCGAGCAGTACTTC
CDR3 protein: CASGLGTGFEQYF

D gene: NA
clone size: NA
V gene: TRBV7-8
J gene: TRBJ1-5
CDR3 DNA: TGTGCCAGCAGCTTAGGTAGGAGGGCAGCAACACATCAGCCCCAGCATTTT
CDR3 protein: CASSLGRRAATHQPQHF

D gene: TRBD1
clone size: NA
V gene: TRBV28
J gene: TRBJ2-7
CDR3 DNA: TGTGCCAGCAGTCCCCCCAGGGGGAAGCAGTACTTC
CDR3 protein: CASSPPRGKQYF

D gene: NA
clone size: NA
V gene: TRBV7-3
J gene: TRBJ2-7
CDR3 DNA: TGTGCCAGCAGCGAGTTGGGCAGGGGCGAGCAGTACTTC
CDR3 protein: CASSELGRGEQYF

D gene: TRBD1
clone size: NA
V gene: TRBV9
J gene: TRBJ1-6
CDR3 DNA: TGTGCCAGCAGCGGGGGACAGGGGAGTTCACCCCTCCACTTT
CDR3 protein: CASSGGQGSSPLHF

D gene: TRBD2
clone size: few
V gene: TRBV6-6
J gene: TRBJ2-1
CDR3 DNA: TGTGCCAGCCAGACGGGAGGGCCTCGAGAGCAGTTCTTC
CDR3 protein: CASQTGGPREQFF

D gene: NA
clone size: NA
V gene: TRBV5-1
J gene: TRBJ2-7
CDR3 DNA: TGCGCCAGCAGCTTGTGGGGGCTGGTGGACGAGCAGTACTTC
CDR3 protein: CASSLWGLVDEQYF

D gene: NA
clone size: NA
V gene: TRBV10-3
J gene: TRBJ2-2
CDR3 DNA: TGTGCCATTAGAGTCGCAGGGGACACCGGGGAGCTGTTTTTT
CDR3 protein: CAIRVAGDTGELFF

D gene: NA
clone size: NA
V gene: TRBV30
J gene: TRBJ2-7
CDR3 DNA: TGTGCCTGGAGCCTGGCCACCTACGAGCAGTACTTC
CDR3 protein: CAWSLATYEQYF

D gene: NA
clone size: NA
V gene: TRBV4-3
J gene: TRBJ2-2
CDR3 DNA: TGCGCCAGCAGCCGACAGGTTTCCGGGGAGCTGTTTTTT
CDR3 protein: CASSRQVSGELFF

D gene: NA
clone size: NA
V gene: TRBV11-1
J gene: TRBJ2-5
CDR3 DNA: TGTGCCAGCAGTGCCGGGTGGACAGTATTTCAAGAGACCCAGTACTTC
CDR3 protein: CASSAGWTVFQETQYF

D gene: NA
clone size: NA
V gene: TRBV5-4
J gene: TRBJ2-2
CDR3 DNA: TGTGCCAGCAGCTTGACAGGGTTTTCCGGGGAGCTGTTTTTT
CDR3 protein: CASSLTGFSGELFF

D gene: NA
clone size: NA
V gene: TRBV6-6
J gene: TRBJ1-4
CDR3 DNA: TGTGCCAGCAGTTACAGGGACATAACTAATGAAAAACTGTTTTTT
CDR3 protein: CASSYRDITNEKLFF

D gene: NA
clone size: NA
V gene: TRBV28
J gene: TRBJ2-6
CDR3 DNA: TGTGCCAGCAGTTTCCTTAGCGGTAATAACCCTTCTGGGGCCAACGTCCTGACTTTC
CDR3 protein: CASSFLSGNNPSGANVLTF

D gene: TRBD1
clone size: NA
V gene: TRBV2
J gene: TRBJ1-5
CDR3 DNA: TGTGCCAGCAGTGACGTGGGACAGGGCGGTCAGCCCCAGCATTTT
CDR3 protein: CASSDVGQGGQPQHF

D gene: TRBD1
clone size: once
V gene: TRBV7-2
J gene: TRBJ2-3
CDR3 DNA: TGTGCCAGCAGCCGCAGGACAGGGACTAGCACAGATACGCAGTATTTT
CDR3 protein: CASSRRTGTSTDTQYF

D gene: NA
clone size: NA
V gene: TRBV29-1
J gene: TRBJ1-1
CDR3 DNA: TGCAGCGTTGAAGGCATCGAGGTAACCCCCAGCACTGAAGCTTTCTTT
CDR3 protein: CSVEGIEVTPSTEAFF

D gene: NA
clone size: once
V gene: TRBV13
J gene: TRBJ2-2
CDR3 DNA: TGTGCCAGCAGCTTACACAGCGGGCTGTTTTTT
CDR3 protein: CASSLHSGLFF

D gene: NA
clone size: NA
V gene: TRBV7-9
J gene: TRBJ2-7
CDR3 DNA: TGTGCCAGCAGCCCCCTGGGGAGTCCCTACGAGCAGTACTTC
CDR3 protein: CASSPLGSPYEQYF

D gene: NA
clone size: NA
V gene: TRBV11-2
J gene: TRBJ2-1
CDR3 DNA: TGTGCCAGCAGCTTACGCTTGGTGGCCAGGCAGGGCAATGAGCAGTTCTTC
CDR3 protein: CASSLRLVARQGNEQFF

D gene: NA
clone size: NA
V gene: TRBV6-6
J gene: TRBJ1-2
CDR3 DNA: TGTGCCAGCAGTCATACCGGACTCTCCAGTCAGGGCTACACCTTC
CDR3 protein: CASSHTGLSSQGYTF

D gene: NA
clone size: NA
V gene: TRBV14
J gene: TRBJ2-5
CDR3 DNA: TGTGCCAGCAGCCAAGAAATATGGGGCCCGAGAGAGACCCAGTACTTC
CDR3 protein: CASSQEIWGPRETQYF

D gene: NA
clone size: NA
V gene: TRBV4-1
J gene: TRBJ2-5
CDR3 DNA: TGCGCCAGCAGACATGACTTCTTAGGAGGGTCCCAAGAGACCCAGTACTTC
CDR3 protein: CASRHDFLGGSQETQYF

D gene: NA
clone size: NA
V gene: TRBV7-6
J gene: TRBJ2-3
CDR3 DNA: TGTGCCAGCAGGGTCGGGGCGGGAAGCCCTAGCACAGATACGCAGTATTTT
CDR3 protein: CASRVGAGSPSTDTQYF

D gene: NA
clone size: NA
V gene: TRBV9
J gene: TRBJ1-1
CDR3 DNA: TGTGCCAGCAGCGTCGACCCGGGGGACACTGAAGCTTTCTTT
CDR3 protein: CASSVDPGDTEAFF

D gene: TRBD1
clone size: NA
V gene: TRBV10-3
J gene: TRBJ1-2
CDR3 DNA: TGTGCCACCGGGACAGGGGCTAACTATGGCTACACCTTC
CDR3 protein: CATGTGANYGYTF

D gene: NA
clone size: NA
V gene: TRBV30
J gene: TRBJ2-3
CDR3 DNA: TGTGCCTGGAGTCGGCGGCAGGGTGGAGATACGCAGTATTTT
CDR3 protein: CAWSRRQGGDTQYF

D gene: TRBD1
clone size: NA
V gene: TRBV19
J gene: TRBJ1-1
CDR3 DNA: TGTGCCAGCCCCGGACAGGGAGGCACTGAAGCTTTCTTT
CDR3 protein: CASPGQGGTEAFF

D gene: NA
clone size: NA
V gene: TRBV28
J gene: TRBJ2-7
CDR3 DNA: TGTGCCAGCAGTTTATTATACTACGAGCAGTACTTC
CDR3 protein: CASSLLYYEQYF

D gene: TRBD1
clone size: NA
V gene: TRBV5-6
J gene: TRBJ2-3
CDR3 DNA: TGTGCCAGCAGCCGAGTGGACAGGGAGACAGATACGCAGTATTTT
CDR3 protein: CASSRVDRETDTQYF